The present entry profiles one T cell receptor beta chain with its context. One end of the junction fails to match germline, which may point to a read error. The data were taken from a study of tumor-infiltrating lymphocytes in primary liver carcinoma. Study as a whole: T1-T3 N0M0 was the stage of the tumors, which were about 4.2 to 11 cm across. Roughly 3.5 to 7.13 million productive TCRbeta reads were obtained per sample, with similar numbers across tissue types.

Co-extracted RNA and DNA came from approximately 20-30 mg of unsorted bulk tissue. The germline V gene encodes CDR1 SGHDT and CDR2 YYEEEE. The CDR3 runs to 14 residues. TCR beta cDNA was reverse-transcribed from 500 to 550 ng of total RNA. The reaction used a constant-region primer and ProtoScript II reverse transcriptase. Slightly modified ARM-PCR served as the procedure for the TCR beta libraries. These libraries came from three rounds of nested multiplex PCR. Investigators reported that the first two PCR rounds, at around 11 cycles each, used TRBV1-TRBV30 forward primers with a C-beta reverse primer. TCRdb ran MiXCR on the multiplex PCR reads and lists one entry per CDR3 protein. The sample lists tens of thousands of distinct CDR3 sequences, roughly 74% occurring once.

The sequence came from a woman in her twenties or thirties with primary liver carcinoma and hepatitis B virus infection. Sequencing was carried out using tumor-adjacent normal liver tissue. The rearrangement uses TRBV5-6 and TRBJ1-5; a possible D gene is TRBD1 (5 bases). CDR3 in DNA: TGTGCCTGCAGCTTGAGTGGGACCCATCAGCCCCAGCATTTC. Translating gives CACSLSGTHQPQHF.